The 20 T cell receptor beta chains below all came from one sample that was sequenced in a study of shared clonotypes between healthy human individuals. Produced via immunoSEQ multiplex PCR; TCRdb's table is partial and in-frame only. The table lists roughly 2 million clones, approximately 94% of them singletons. The specimen was naive CD4+ T cells sorted from blood. Indicated subset: CD45RA+ positively selected. All receptors derive from a man aged 18 to 30 in good health.

This clone has more than one count but fewer than ten. The gene calls are TRBV9 and TRBJ2-3; D is tentatively TRBD1 or TRBD2 (6 bases each). Germline lookup yields CDR1 SGDLS and CDR2 YYNGEE. Trimming took 4 bases from V and 6 from J, leaving 18 bases between them. The CDR3 sequence is 15 residues long. CDR3 bases: TGTGCCAGCAGCACCGGGGGACACCGGTTGGATACGCAGTATTTT. It encodes CASSTGGHRLDTQYF.

Of note for this clone: This sample includes further DNA sequences coding for the same CDR3. The V gene is TRBV5-4, the J gene TRBJ2-7, with D perhaps TRBD1 or TRBD2 (6 bases each). Trimming left V 0 bases short and J 2 bases short, with 9 bases between. Germline CDR1 SGHNT, CDR2 YYREEE (reference sequence). The CDR3 contains 14 residues. CDR3 nucleotides: TGTGCCAGCAGCTTGGGGGGGGCCCCCTACGAGCAGTACTTC. This translates into CASSLGGAPYEQYF.

In its sample, this clone was seen once. The V call is TRBV5-1, the J call TRBJ2-2, with 7 bases lining up with TRBD2. CDR1 and CDR2 from the germline V gene are SGHRS and YFSETQ. V lost 3 bases to trimming and J lost 6 bases; unmatched junction nucleotides: 11. The CDR3 loop spans 16 amino acids. The CDR3 DNA is TGCGCCAGCAGCTCTGGAGGCGGGAGTTTATCCGGGGAGCTGTTTTTT. This sequence encodes CASSSGGGSLSGELFF.

As concerns this clone: A junction boundary mismatches the germline segment, possibly from a read error. V usage is TRBV5-8 and J usage is TRBJ2-5; D gene uncertain. Germline CDR1 and CDR2: SGHTS and YDEGEE. The CDR3 is 13 residues long. The CDR3 sequence is CASSLAATEAQYF. CDR3 nucleotide sequence: TGTGCCAGCAGCTTGGCGGCAACAGAGGCCCAGTACTTC.

This clone was seen a single time. This chain uses TRBV10-3 with TRBJ1-2; TRBD1 matches 9 bases. Germline CDR1 reads ENHRY; CDR2 reads SYGVKD. V lost 7 bases, J lost 4 bases, and 4 bases stayed unmatched. The CDR3 extends over 13 amino acids. CDR3 in amino acids: CAITMDRGYGYTF. The DNA of the CDR3 is TGTGCCATCACTATGGACAGGGGCTATGGCTACACCTTC.

V and J are TRBV19 and TRBJ1-5; no clear D. CDR1 and CDR2 (germline): LNHDA, SQIVND (reference sequence). The CDR3 is 15 residues long. V shed 7 bases and J shed 0 bases, with 13 bases lying between them. The CDR3 sequence: CASKTGSDSNQPQHF. DNA of the CDR3: TGTGCCAGTAAGACGGGGTCAGATAGCAATCAGCCCCAGCATTTT.

This chain uses TRBV6-6 with TRBJ1-3, with D tentatively TRBD1 (5 bases). Germline loops: CDR1 MNHNY, CDR2 SVGAGI (reference sequence). The V end was cut by 2 bases, the J end by 1 base, with 12 bases between. The CDR3 extends over 16 amino acids. This CDR3 is CASSYTDRNSGNTIYF. CDR3 nucleotide sequence: TGTGCCAGCAGTTACACAGACAGAAATTCTGGAAACACCATATATTTT.

V gene TRBV19 combines with J gene TRBJ1-5; no reliable D call. The CDR3 has 14 residues. Between the trimmed V and J ends, which lost 3 bases and 1 base, there was a span of 7 bases. Germline values: CDR1 LNHDA, CDR2 SQIVND (reference sequence). In DNA form, the CDR3 reads TGTGCCAGTAGTATTTACAGCAGCAATCAGCCCCAGCATTTT. Translation: CASSIYSSNQPQHF.

This clone came up a few times. CDR3 in DNA: TGTGCCAGCATCGGACTGCGCTATGGCTACACCTTC. It is translated as CASIGLRYGYTF. The genes are TRBV2 and TRBJ1-2; the D is unclear. This CDR3 contains 12 residues. Germline CDR1 reads SNHLY; CDR2 reads FYNNEI. Trimming stripped 7 bases from V and 4 bases from J, with 10 bases between.

Note on this clone: Other nucleotide sequences in the sample specify the same CDR3. The V gene is TRBV5-1, the J gene TRBJ1-1; 9 bases agree with TRBD1. V shed 5 bases and J 8 bases; nucleotides not matched to a gene: 10. Germline CDR1 and CDR2: SGHRS and YFSETQ. The CDR3 spans 14 residues. The CDR3 nucleotides read TGCGCCAGCAGTCCGGACAGGGGCCGGACAGAAGCTTTCTTT. This translates into CASSPDRGRTEAFF.

The chain recombines TRBV11-3 with TRBJ2-3; no reliable D call. The CDR3 runs to 14 residues. Germline V gives CDR1 SGHNT, CDR2 YENEEA. Trimming left V 3 bases short and J 5 bases short, with 12 bases between. CDR3 protein: CASSLTGPRDTQYF. The DNA of the CDR3 is TGTGCCAGCAGCTTGACCGGGCCGCGAGATACGCAGTATTTT.

The chain carries TRBV6-1 and TRBJ2-2; D could derive from TRBD1 or TRBD2 (5 bases each). Between the trimmed V and J ends, which lost 7 bases and 2 bases, there was a span of 14 bases. The CDR3 is 15 amino acids. The germline gives CDR1 MNHNS, CDR2 SASEGT. The CDR3 DNA follows: TGTGCCAGCATCACGGGACCTGGAAACACCGGGGAGCTGTTTTTT. Residues: CASITGPGNTGELFF.

This clone occurred once. This sequence joins TRBV7-2 and TRBJ2-1; TRBD1 aligns across 10 bases. Trimming took 9 bases from V and 4 from J; bases not matched to a gene: 9. Germline loops: CDR1 SGHTA, CDR2 FQGNSA. CDR3 length equals 15 residues. The chain's CDR3 is CASKVGQGGYNEQFF. The CDR3 nucleotides read TGTGCCAGTAAGGTAGGACAGGGGGGTTACAATGAGCAGTTCTTC. Full variable domain (outside the CDR3, taken from reference TRBV7-2 and TRBJ2-1): GAGVSQSPSNKVTEKGKDVELRCDPISGHTALYWYRQSLGQGLEFLIYFQGNSAPDKSGLPSDRFSAERTGGSVSTLTIQRTQQEDSAVYLCASKVGQGGYNEQFFGPGTRLTVL.

This chain joins TRBV30 and TRBJ1-5; D not certain. Per the germline V gene, CDR1 is GTSNPN and CDR2 is SVGIG (reference sequence). This CDR3 has 14 amino acids. V lost 3 bases and J 3 bases, leaving 12 bases between the germline ends. In DNA form, the CDR3 reads TGTGCCTGGAGCCCAGCAGGTAACAATCAGCCCCAGCATTTT. This sequence encodes CAWSPAGNNQPQHF.

V gene TRBV7-9 combines with J gene TRBJ2-1, with TRBD1 matching over 8 bases. The V gene's germline CDR1 is SEHNR and CDR2 FQNEAQ (reference sequence). The CDR3 spans 15 residues. J gave up 5 bases and V 5 bases, and 8 bases lay outside the gene matches. CDR3 in DNA: TGTGCCAGCAGCCCATTGACAGGGGTGCACAATGAGCAGTTCTTC. Translating it yields CASSPLTGVHNEQFF.

Note on this clone: Mismatch with germline at one junction end may stem from a read error. The chain couples TRBV5-6 to TRBJ1-5; 9 nucleotides align to TRBD1. Germline loops: CDR1 SGHDT, CDR2 YYEEEE. This CDR3 is built from 16 residues. CDR3 nucleotides: TGTGCCAGCAGTTTGGGGACAGGGTACTTGGATCAGCCCCAGCATTTT. As protein: CASSLGTGYLDQPQHF. Combining the CDR3 with reference TRBV5-6 and TRBJ1-5 gives the whole variable domain DAGVTQSPTHLIKTRGQQVTLRCSPKSGHDTVSWYQQALGQGPQFIFQYYEEEERQRGNFPDRFSGHQFPNYSSELNVNALLLGDSALYLCASSLGTGYLDQPQHFGDGTRLSIL.

The gene calls are TRBV2 and TRBJ1-1; D may be TRBD1 (5 bases). Germline values: CDR1 SNHLY, CDR2 FYNNEI. V lost 4 bases, J lost 0 bases, and 12 bases lay in between. The CDR3 extends over 15 amino acids. The CDR3 DNA follows: TGTGCCAGCAGTGTATTTGACAGTATGAACACTGAAGCTTTCTTT. It specifies CASSVFDSMNTEAFF.

The chain has TRBV5-1 and TRBJ2-2; the D is unclear. Germline assignment: CDR1 SGHRS and CDR2 YFSETQ. The CDR3 covers 15 residues. V lost 2 bases to trimming and J lost 2 bases, with 10 bases between them. The CDR3 protein is CASSFKEINTGELFF. The CDR3 bases are TGCGCCAGCAGCTTTAAGGAAATAAACACCGGGGAGCTGTTTTTT.

A remark on this clone: The same CDR3 can be traced to other DNA sequences in this sample. V and J are TRBV11-2 and TRBJ1-6; a weak D match, TRBD1 (6 bases). Germline CDR1 reads SGHAT; CDR2 reads FQNNGV. The CDR3 is made up of 18 amino acids. Trimming took 5 bases from V and 8 from J, leaving 25 bases between them. CDR3 coding DNA: TGTGCCAGCAGCAATCTGGGGGCCTCGGGGACTAGGGATTCACCCCTCCACTTT. Translating it yields CASSNLGASGTRDSPLHF.

The J gene is TRBJ2-1, the V gene TRBV5-1, with 7 positions matching TRBD2. CDR3 size: 16 residues. The V gene end was trimmed by 0 bases and the J gene end by 3 bases; junction bases not matched to a gene: 6. Germline V CDR1 and CDR2: SGHRS, YFSETQ. The CDR3 DNA sequence: TGCGCCAGCAGCTTGGGTGGGGCGGGAGTCTACAATGAGCAGTTCTTC. Translated, it gives CASSLGGAGVYNEQFF. Using reference TRBV5-1 and TRBJ2-1 for the parts outside the CDR3, the full variable domain is KAGVTQTPRYLIKTRGQQVTLSCSPISGHRSVSWYQQTPGQGLQFLFEYFSETQRNKGNFPGRFSGRQFSNSRSEMNVSTLELGDSALYLCASSLGGAGVYNEQFFGPGTRLTVL.